Below are 20 T cell receptor beta chains sequenced from a single sample in a study of shared clonotypes between healthy human individuals (TCRdb year 2020). The library relied on the immunoSEQ multiplex PCR assay. Imported from immuneACCESS, the table was reduced by TCRdb to in-frame sequences with V and J called. These copies leave out some clones; in studies compared against another copy, an unresolved V gene accounts for under half, and the cause of the remainder is not known. The sample contains over a million clones, around 78% of them found a single time. The ten largest clones represent under 0.65% of the sample. The specimen was memory CD4+ T cells from PBMCs. Taken with the paper, the label for cell subset or site translates to: CD45RA-negative fraction. The receptors stem from a man aged 18 to 29 in good health. Some clones in this sample may be carry-over from other donors' samples.

V is TRBV7-3 and J is TRBJ2-1, with no clear D. The length of the CDR3 is 13 residues. V lost 1 base and J lost 8, with 9 bases in between. In germline, CDR1 is SGHTA, CDR2 FQGTGA. CDR3 loop: CASSLISYDEQFF. In nucleotides, the CDR3 is TGTGCCAGCAGCTTAATCAGTTACGATGAGCAGTTCTTC.

The CDR3 protein is CASIRTPRGAGNYGYTF. The CDR3 region has the DNA TGTGCCAGCATCAGGACCCCCCGGGGGGCTGGGAACTATGGCTACACCTTC. The chain is built from TRBV28 and TRBJ1-2, with D perhaps matching TRBD1 (6 bases). Germline V gives CDR1 MDHEN, CDR2 SYDVKM. The V and J ends lost 7 bases and 2 bases respectively, with 23 bases between them. The CDR3 consists of 17 residues.

The rearrangement joins TRBV27 to TRBJ2-3; D not resolved. Germline loops: CDR1 MNHEY, CDR2 SMNVEV (reference sequence). The CDR3 totals 15 residues. Trimming left V 6 bases short and J 4 bases short, with 17 bases between. The CDR3 nucleotides are TGTGCCAGCAGCCTTCGGCCAGTAGGCGCAGATACGCAGTATTTT. This gives the protein CASSLRPVGADTQYF.

The rearrangement uses TRBV5-1 and TRBJ2-2; no clear D gene. CDR1 is SGHRS and CDR2 is YFSETQ in the germline V gene. V dropped 6 bases and J dropped 4 bases, with 13 bases sitting between them. The CDR3 contains 14 residues. The CDR3 spells CASKEGSGTGELFF. CDR3 sequence (DNA): TGCGCCAGCAAAGAAGGTTCCGGCACCGGGGAGCTGTTTTTT.

This chain links TRBV30 with TRBJ1-1; D not certain. V lost 0 bases and J 1 base, leaving 9 bases between the germline ends. The CDR3 consists of 14 residues. Per the germline V gene, CDR1 is GTSNPN and CDR2 is SVGIG (reference sequence). CDR3 in amino acids: CAWSVGVANTEAFF. The CDR3 coding sequence is TGTGCCTGGAGTGTCGGGGTGGCGAACACTGAAGCTTTCTTT.

The V gene is TRBV7-9, the J gene TRBJ1-5, with D perhaps matching TRBD1 (6 bases). Germline V gene sequence: CDR1 SEHNR, CDR2 FQNEAQ (reference sequence). The CDR3 spans 14 residues. Deletions cut 5 bases from V and 5 bases from J, with 13 bases between. The CDR3 loop reads CASSLQGYDQPQHF. The CDR3, as DNA: TGTGCCAGCAGCCTACAGGGTTACGATCAGCCCCAGCATTTT.

This clone appeared a single time. V is TRBV9 and J is TRBJ2-2; D not resolved. The CDR3 extends over 16 amino acids. Per germline, CDR1 SGDLS and CDR2 YYNGEE. V was shortened by 1 base and J by 2 bases, with 12 bases between the two germline ends. CDR3 nucleotide sequence: TGTGCCAGCAGCGTATCGGTGCAGGACAACACCGGGGAGCTGTTTTTT. Protein sequence: CASSVSVQDNTGELFF.

A few counts support this clone. The chain couples TRBV7-2 to TRBJ2-7, with a tentative D call TRBD1 (5 bases). Germline V lookup: CDR1 SGHTA, CDR2 FQGNSA. V was pared by 5 bases and J by 5 bases, with 19 bases between. This CDR3 region has 15 residues. The CDR3 region is CASSLHRPQGHEQYF. As DNA, the CDR3 is TGTGCCAGCAGCCTACACAGGCCCCAAGGGCACGAGCAGTACTTC. Full variable domain (missing parts from reference TRBV7-2 and TRBJ2-7): GAGVSQSPSNKVTEKGKDVELRCDPISGHTALYWYRQSLGQGLEFLIYFQGNSAPDKSGLPSDRFSAERTGGSVSTLTIQRTQQEDSAVYLCASSLHRPQGHEQYFGPGTRLTVT.

Many counts were recorded for this clone. The chain recombines TRBV7-3 with TRBJ1-2, with no clear D. The CDR3 runs to 12 residues. In germline, CDR1 is SGHTA, CDR2 FQGTGA. Trimming removed 5 bases at V and 8 bases at J, with 12 bases between. The CDR3 loop reads CASSNGAGGYTF. In DNA, the CDR3 is TGTGCCAGCAGCAACGGTGCAGGAGGCTACACCTTC.

The chain couples TRBV7-8 to TRBJ2-6; TRBD1 agrees at 9 bases. Germline V gives CDR1 SGHVS, CDR2 FQNEAQ. The length of the CDR3 is 17 residues. Unmatched junction bases numbered 4, after V lost 4 bases and J lost 0 bases. CDR3 sequence (DNA): TGTGCCAGCAGCTCCGGGACAGGGTACTCTGGGGCCAACGTCCTGACTTTC. Translation: CASSSGTGYSGANVLTF.

At least ten counts were recorded for this clone. This chain links TRBV5-1 with TRBJ2-2, with 10 bases identical to TRBD1. Trimming took 1 base from V and 5 from J; bases not matched to a gene: 2. The germline V gene has CDR1 SGHRS and CDR2 YFSETQ. The CDR3 is 15 amino acids. CDR3 residues: CASSLWTGGTGELFF. Here the CDR3 DNA reads TGCGCCAGCAGCTTGTGGACAGGGGGGACCGGGGAGCTGTTTTTT.

V and J are TRBV4-3 and TRBJ2-1; 9 bases agree with TRBD2. J gave up 2 bases and V 1 base, and 6 bases lay outside the gene matches. The CDR3 loop spans 17 amino acids. Germline lookup yields CDR1 LGHNA and CDR2 YSLEER. In DNA, the CDR3 is TGCGCCAGCAGCCAAGGGGTCCTAGCGGGAACCTACAATGAGCAGTTCTTC. It specifies CASSQGVLAGTYNEQFF.

This chain links TRBV6-1 with TRBJ1-3; no firm D call. V lost 1 base to trimming and J lost 0 bases, with 4 bases between them. Germline lookup yields CDR1 MNHNS and CDR2 SASEGT. The CDR3 is 14 residues long. The CDR3 reads CASSEGASGNTIYF. The CDR3 coding sequence is TGTGCCAGCAGTGAAGGGGCCTCTGGAAACACCATATATTTT.

V is TRBV7-2 and J is TRBJ1-2; weak D call: TRBD1 (5 bases). CDR1 and CDR2 from the germline V gene are SGHTA and FQGNSA. The V end was cut by 0 bases, the J end by 6 bases, with 11 bases between. The CDR3 has 14 amino acids. In DNA, the CDR3 is TGTGCCAGCAGCTTAGCGAGGCAGGGCAATGGCTACACCTTC. It translates to CASSLARQGNGYTF.

Turning to this clone: Within the sample, other DNA sequences also encode this same CDR3. The chain carries TRBV6-6 and TRBJ1-2; perhaps TRBD1 as D (6 bases). V lost 0 bases and J 2 bases, leaving 7 bases between the germline ends. Looked up from germline, CDR1 is MNHNY and CDR2 is SVGAGI (reference sequence). The CDR3 totals 14 residues. The chain's CDR3 is CASSYSTGNYGYTF. CDR3 DNA sequence: TGTGCCAGCAGTTACTCCACAGGGAACTATGGCTACACCTTC.

V usage is TRBV15 and J usage is TRBJ2-5; D is possibly TRBD1 (6 bases). The germline gives CDR1 LNHNV, CDR2 YYDKDF (reference sequence). The CDR3 is 15 amino acids. V lost 3 bases, J lost 5 bases, and 16 bases lay in between. The CDR3 spells CATSSLAIQGETQYF. CDR3 in DNA: TGTGCCACCAGCAGCTTGGCGATCCAGGGGGAGACCCAGTACTTC.

This clone was observed a few times. Other DNA sequences in this sample translate to the same CDR3. The J gene is TRBJ1-2, the V gene TRBV18; TRBD1 matches at 7 bases. The ends lost 3 bases at V and 4 bases at J; junction bases unmatched: 2. This CDR3 is 13 amino acids long. Per the germline V gene, CDR1 is KGHSH and CDR2 is LQKENI. The CDR3 DNA reads TGTGCCAGCTCACCTGGACAGGCCTATGGCTACACCTTC. This gives the protein CASSPGQAYGYTF.

The gene calls are TRBV29-1 and TRBJ2-1; a possible D gene is TRBD2 (5 bases). V lost 0 bases and J lost 8, with 11 bases in between. The germline gives CDR1 SQVTM, CDR2 ANQGSEA. This CDR3 contains 13 residues. For the CDR3, the DNA is TGCAGCGTTGAAGAGGTACGGGGAGATGAGCAGTTCTTC. Translating gives CSVEEVRGDEQFF.

Only one count was recorded for this clone. The sample carries other DNA sequences with the same CDR3. This rearrangement joins TRBV5-1 to TRBJ2-2; 9 bases are a match to TRBD2. J gave up 1 base and V 4 bases, and 2 bases lay outside the gene matches. CDR3 length: 15 residues. The germline V gene encodes CDR1 SGHRS and CDR2 YFSETQ. The CDR3: CASSQLAGNTGELFF. The CDR3 DNA reads TGCGCCAGCAGCCAACTAGCGGGGAACACCGGGGAGCTGTTTTTT.

The genes are TRBV27 and TRBJ1-5; D is uncertain. Germline-derived CDR1 and CDR2 are MNHEY and SMNVEV (reference sequence). Trimming removed 5 bases at V and 0 bases at J, with 8 bases between. The CDR3 runs 14 residues. The CDR3 sequence: CASSPYYSNQPQHF. The CDR3, as DNA: TGTGCCAGCAGTCCTTACTATAGCAATCAGCCCCAGCATTTT.